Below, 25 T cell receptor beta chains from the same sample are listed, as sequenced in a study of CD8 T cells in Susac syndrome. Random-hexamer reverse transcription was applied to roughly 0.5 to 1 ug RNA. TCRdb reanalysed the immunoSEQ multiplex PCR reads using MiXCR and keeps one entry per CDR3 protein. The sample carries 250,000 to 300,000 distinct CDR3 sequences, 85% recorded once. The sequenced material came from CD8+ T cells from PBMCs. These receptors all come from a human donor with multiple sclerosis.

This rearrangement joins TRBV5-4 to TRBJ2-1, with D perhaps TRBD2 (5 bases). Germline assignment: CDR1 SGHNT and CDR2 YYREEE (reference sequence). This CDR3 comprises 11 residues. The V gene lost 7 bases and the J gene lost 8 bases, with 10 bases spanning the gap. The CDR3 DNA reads TGTGCCAGCGGGAGCAGCGATGAGCAGTTCTTC. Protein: CASGSSDEQFF. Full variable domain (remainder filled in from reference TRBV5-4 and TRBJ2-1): ETGVTQSPTHLIKTRGQQVTLRCSSQSGHNTVSWYQQALGQGPQFIFQYYREEENGRGNFPPRFSGLQFPNYSSELNVNALELDDSALYLCASGSSDEQFFGPGTRLTVL.

In nucleotides, the CDR3 is TGTGCCAGCGGGGAGCGGATCTACGAGCAGTACTTC. Amino acids: CASGERIYEQYF. This chain links TRBV6-2 or TRBV6-3 with TRBJ2-7, with D possibly TRBD2 on 5 matching bases. Germline V gene sequence: CDR1 MNHEY, CDR2 SVGEGT. The CDR3 is made up of 12 amino acids. Trimming shortened V by 8 bases and J by 3 bases, and 11 bases separated the two germline ends.

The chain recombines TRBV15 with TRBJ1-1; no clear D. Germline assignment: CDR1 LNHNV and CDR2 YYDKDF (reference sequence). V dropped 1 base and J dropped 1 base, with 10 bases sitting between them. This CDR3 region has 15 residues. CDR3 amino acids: CATSRVGVSNTEAFF. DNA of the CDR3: TGTGCCACCAGCAGAGTTGGGGTGTCGAACACTGAAGCTTTCTTT.

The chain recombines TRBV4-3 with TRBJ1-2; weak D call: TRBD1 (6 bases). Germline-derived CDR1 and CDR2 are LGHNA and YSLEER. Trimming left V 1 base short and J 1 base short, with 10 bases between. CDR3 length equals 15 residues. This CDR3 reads CASSQGRTVNYGYTF. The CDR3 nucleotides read TGCGCCAGCAGCCAAGGTCGGACAGTTAACTATGGCTACACCTTC.

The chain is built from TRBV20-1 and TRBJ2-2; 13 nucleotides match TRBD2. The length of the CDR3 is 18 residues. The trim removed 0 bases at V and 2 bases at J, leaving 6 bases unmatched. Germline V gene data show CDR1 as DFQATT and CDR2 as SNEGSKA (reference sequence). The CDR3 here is CSARDQGLAGLNTGELFF. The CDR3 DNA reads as TGCAGTGCTAGAGATCAGGGACTAGCGGGATTAAACACCGGGGAGCTGTTTTTT.

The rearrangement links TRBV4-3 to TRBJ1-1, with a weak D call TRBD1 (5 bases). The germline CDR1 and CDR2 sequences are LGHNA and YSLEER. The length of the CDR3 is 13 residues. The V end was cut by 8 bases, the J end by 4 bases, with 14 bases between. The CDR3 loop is CASGPAGRTEAFF. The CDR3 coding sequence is TGCGCCAGCGGACCCGCAGGGCGCACTGAAGCTTTCTTT.

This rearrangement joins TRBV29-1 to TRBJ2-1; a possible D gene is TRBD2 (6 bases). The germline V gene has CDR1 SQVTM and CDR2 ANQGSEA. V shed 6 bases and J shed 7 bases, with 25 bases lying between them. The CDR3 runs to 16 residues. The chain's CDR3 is CSVASGGGMISNEQFF. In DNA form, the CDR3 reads TGCAGCGTCGCGTCCGGAGGCGGGATGATAAGTAATGAGCAGTTCTTC.

The CDR3 nucleotides are TGTGCCAGCAGCTTAGCTTCGACTAGAGGCGAGCAGTACTTC. This codes for CASSLASTRGEQYF. The rearrangement links TRBV7-9 to TRBJ2-7, with TRBD2 as a possible D gene (6 bases). CDR3 length equals 14 residues. Germline values: CDR1 SEHNR, CDR2 FQNEAQ (reference sequence). V was pared by 0 bases and J by 6 bases, with 12 bases between. The full variable domain, rest sourced from reference TRBV7-9 and TRBJ2-7, is DTGVSQNPRHKITKRGQNVTFRCDPISEHNRLYWYRQTLGQGPEFLTYFQNEAQLEKSRLLSDRFSAERPKGSFSTLEIQRTEQGDSAMYLCASSLASTRGEQYFGPGTRLTVT.

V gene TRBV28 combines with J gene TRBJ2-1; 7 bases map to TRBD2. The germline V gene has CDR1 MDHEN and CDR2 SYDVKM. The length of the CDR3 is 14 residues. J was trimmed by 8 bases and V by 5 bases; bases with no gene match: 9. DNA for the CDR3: TGTGCCAGCAGTACGGCGGGAGAGCTCGATGAGCAGTTCTTC. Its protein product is CASSTAGELDEQFF. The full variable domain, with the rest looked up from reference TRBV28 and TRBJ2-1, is DVKVTQSSRYLVKRTGEKVFLECVQDMDHENMFWYRQDPGLGLRLIYFSYDVKMKEKGDIPEGYSVSREKKERFSLILESASTNQTSMYLCASSTAGELDEQFFGPGTRLTVL.

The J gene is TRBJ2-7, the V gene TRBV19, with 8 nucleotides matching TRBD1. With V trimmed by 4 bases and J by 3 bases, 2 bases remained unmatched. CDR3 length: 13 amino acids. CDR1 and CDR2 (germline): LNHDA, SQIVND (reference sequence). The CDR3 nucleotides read TGTGCCAGTAGTAGAGACAGGGGCTACGAGCAGTACTTC. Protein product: CASSRDRGYEQYF.

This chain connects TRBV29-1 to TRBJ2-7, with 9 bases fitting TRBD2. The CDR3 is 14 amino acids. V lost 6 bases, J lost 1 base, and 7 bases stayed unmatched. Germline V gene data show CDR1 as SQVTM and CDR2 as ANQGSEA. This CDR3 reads CSVSGGTESYEQYF. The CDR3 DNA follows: TGCAGCGTCAGCGGGGGGACAGAGTCCTACGAGCAGTACTTC.

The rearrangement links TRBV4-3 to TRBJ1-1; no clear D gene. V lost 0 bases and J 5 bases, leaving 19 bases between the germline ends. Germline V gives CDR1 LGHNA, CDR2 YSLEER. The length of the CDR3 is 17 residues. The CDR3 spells CASSQDEPGRVPTEAFF. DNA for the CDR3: TGCGCCAGCAGCCAAGATGAGCCTGGACGGGTCCCTACTGAAGCTTTCTTT.

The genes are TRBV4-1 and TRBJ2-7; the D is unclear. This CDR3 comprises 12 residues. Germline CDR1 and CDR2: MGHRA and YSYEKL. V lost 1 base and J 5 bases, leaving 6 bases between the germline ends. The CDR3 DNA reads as TGCGCCAGCAGCCAAGTAGACGACGAGCAGTACTTC. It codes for CASSQVDDEQYF.

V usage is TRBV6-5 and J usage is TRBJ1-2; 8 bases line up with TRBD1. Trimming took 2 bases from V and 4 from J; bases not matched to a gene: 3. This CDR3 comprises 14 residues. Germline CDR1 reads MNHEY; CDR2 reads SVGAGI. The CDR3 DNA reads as TGTGCCAGCAGTTACGGACAGGGTAGCTATGGCTACACCTTC. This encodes CASSYGQGSYGYTF.

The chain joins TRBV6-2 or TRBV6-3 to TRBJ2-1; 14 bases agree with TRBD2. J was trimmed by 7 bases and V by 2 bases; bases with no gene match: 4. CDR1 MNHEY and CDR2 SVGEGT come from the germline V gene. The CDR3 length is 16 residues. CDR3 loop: CASSYTRTSGRNEQFF. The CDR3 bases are TGTGCCAGCAGTTACACCCGGACTAGCGGGAGGAATGAGCAGTTCTTC.

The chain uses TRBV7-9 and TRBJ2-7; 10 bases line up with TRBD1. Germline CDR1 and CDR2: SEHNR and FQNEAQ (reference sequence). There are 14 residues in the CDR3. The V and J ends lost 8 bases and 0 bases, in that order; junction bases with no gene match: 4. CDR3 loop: CASSRQGASYEQYF. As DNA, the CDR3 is TGTGCCAGCTCTAGACAGGGGGCCTCCTACGAGCAGTACTTC.

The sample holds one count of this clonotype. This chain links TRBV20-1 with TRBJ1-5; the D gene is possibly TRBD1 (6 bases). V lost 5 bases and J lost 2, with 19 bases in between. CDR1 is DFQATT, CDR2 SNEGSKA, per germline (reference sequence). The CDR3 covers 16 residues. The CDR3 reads CSARLGGGEGNQPQHF. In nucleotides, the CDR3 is TGCAGTGCTCGGCTGGGGGGCGGGGAGGGCAATCAGCCCCAGCATTTT.

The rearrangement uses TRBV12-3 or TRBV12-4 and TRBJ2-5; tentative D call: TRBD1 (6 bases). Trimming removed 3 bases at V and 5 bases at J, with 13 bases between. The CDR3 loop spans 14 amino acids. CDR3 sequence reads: CASSLQGFWETQYF. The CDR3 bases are TGTGCCAGCAGTTTGCAGGGGTTTTGGGAGACCCAGTACTTC.

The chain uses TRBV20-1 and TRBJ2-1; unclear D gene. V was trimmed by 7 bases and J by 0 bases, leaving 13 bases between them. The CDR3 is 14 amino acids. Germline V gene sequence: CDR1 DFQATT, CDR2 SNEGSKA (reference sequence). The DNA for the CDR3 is TGCAGTGTCCCGACTGGACCCTCCTACAATGAGCAGTTCTTC. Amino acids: CSVPTGPSYNEQFF.

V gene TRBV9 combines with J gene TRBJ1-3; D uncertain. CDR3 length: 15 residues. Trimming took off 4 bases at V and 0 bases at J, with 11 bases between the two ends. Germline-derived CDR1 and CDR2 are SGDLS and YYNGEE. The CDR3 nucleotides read TGTGCCAGCAGCCCAGAGCCGTTCTCTGGAAACACCATATATTTT. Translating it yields CASSPEPFSGNTIYF.

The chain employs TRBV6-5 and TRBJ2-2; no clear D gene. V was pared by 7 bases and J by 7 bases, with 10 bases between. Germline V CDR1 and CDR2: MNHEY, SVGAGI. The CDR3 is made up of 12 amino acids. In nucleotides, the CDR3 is TGTGCCAGCACCTCATCGGGCGGGGAGCTGTTTTTT. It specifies CASTSSGGELFF.

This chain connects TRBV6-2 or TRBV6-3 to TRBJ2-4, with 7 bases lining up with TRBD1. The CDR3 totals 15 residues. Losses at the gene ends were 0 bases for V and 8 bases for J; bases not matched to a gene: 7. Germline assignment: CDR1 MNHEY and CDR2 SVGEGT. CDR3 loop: CASSYSPQGLDIQYF. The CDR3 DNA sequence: TGTGCCAGCAGTTACTCCCCACAGGGGCTAGACATTCAGTACTTC.

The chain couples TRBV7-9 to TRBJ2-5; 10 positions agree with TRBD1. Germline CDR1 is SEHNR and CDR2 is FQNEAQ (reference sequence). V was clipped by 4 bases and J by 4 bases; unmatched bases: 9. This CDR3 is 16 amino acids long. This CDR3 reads CASSSPLTGGRETQYF. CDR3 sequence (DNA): TGTGCCAGCAGCTCACCTTTGACAGGGGGCCGAGAGACCCAGTACTTC.

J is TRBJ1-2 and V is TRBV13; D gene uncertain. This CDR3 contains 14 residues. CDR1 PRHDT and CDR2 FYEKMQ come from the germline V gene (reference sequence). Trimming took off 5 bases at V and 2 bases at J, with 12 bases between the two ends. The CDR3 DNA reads TGTGCCAGCAGCCGAACATTCCAGAACTATGGCTACACCTTC. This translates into CASSRTFQNYGYTF.

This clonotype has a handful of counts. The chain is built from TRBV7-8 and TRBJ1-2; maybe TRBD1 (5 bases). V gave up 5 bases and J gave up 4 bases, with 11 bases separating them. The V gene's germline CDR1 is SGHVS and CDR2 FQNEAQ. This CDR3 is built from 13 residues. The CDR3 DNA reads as TGTGCCAGCAGCGCCCCGGGGCTCTATGGCTACACCTTC. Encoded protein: CASSAPGLYGYTF.